This T cell receptor (beta chain) stems from a study of patients and donors after allogeneic stem cell transplantation. Looked up from germline, CDR1 is KGHDR and CDR2 is SFDVKD. CDR3 length: 15 residues. Trimming at V came to 0 bases and at J to 6 bases, leaving 4 bases not matched to a gene. TCRdb re-called the RT-PCR reads with MiXCR, one entry per CDR3 protein. The table lists around 27,000 distinct CDR3 sequences, roughly 8% of them singletons, with about 50% in the top ten. The source of this sequence is a human donor who was either an allogeneic HSCT recipient or a stem cell or donor lymphocyte infusion donor (not recorded which). It is not recorded whose cells these are; they may come from a transplant donor. The sample comprised blood, either unsorted or a sorted T cell fraction (not recorded which). The chain links TRBV24-1 to TRBJ2-1; 7 nucleotides align to TRBD1. The CDR3 reads CATSDLTGESNEQFF. The CDR3 DNA is TGTGCCACCAGTGATTTGACAGGGGAAAGCAATGAGCAGTTCTTC.